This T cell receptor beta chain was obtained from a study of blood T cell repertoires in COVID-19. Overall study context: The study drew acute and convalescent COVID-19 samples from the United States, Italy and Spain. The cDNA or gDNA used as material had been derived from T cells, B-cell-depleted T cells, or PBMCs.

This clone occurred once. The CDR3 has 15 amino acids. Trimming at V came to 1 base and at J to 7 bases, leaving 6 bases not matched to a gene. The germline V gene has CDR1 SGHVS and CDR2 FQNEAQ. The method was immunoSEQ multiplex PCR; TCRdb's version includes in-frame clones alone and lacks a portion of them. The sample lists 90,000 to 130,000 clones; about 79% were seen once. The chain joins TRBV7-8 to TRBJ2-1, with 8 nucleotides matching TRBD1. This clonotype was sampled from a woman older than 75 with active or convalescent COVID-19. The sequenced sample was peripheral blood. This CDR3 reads CASSLVTGGRNEQFF. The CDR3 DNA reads TGTGCCAGCAGCTTAGTCACAGGGGGACGGAATGAGCAGTTCTTC.